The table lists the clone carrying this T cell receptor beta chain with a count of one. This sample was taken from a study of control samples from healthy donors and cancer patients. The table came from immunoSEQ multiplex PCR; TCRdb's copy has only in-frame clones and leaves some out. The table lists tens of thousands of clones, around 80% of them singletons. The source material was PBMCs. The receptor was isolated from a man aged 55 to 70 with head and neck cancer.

CDR3 bases: TGTGCCAGCTCACCAAGACAGGCAGCAACTAATGAAAAACTGTTTTTT. Its protein product is CASSPRQAATNEKLFF. The chain is built from TRBV18 and TRBJ1-4, with D maybe TRBD1 (6 bases). The CDR3 spans 16 residues. V was trimmed by 2 bases and J by 0 bases, leaving 10 bases between them. Germline CDR1 and CDR2: KGHSH and LQKENI.